This T cell receptor beta chain was identified in a study of cytomegalovirus exposure and HLA in healthy donors. Overall study findings and caveats: The investigators catalogued under 200 TCR beta chains as cytomegalovirus-associated.

In the case of this clone: The target antigen is unknown.

PCR primers comprised 60 Vbeta and 13 Jbeta primers. Some clones are missing from TCRdb's copy, which holds only in-frame ones; the method was immunoSEQ multiplex PCR. The sample carries under 130,000 clones, over 70% recorded once. This CDR3 is built from 15 residues. V shed 3 bases, J shed 5 bases, and the junction held 8 bases outside the gene matches. CDR1 and CDR2 (germline): SGHKS, YYEKEE (reference sequence). Sample: PBMCs. V and J are TRBV5-5 and TRBJ2-5, with 9 positions matching TRBD1. This clonotype originated in a male donor in good health and CMV-seronegative. The CDR3 DNA reads as TGTGCCAGCAGCTATAACAGGGGGCTGGGGGAGACCCAGTACTTC. Translation: CASSYNRGLGETQYF.